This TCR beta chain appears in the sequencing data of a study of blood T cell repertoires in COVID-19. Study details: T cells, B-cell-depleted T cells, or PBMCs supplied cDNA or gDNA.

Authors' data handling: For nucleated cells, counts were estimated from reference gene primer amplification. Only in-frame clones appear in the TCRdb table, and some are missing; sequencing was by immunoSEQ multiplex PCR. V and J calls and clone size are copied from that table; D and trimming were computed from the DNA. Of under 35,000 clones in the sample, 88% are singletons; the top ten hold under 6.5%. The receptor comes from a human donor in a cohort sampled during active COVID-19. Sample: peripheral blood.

The CDR3 reads CASSLEVGGGRTDTQYF. The CDR3 DNA follows: TGCGCCAGCAGCTTGGAAGTCGGCGGGGGCCGCACAGATACGCAGTATTTT. The chain recombines TRBV5-1 with TRBJ2-3, with D maybe TRBD2 (7 bases). This CDR3 comprises 17 residues. Trimming took 0 bases from V and 1 from J, leaving 15 bases between them. Germline CDR1 SGHRS, CDR2 YFSETQ.